This T cell receptor (beta chain) was retrieved from a study of blood T cell repertoires in COVID-19. V was shortened by 6 bases and J by 6 bases, with 17 bases between the two germline ends. In germline, CDR1 is MNHEY, CDR2 SMNVEV (reference sequence). This CDR3 region has 14 residues. TCRdb's copy holds only in-frame clones and misses some; the assay was immunoSEQ multiplex PCR. The table records some 170,000 clones, roughly nine tenths of them present only once. This clone has only a few counts. The V and J genes are TRBV27 and TRBJ1-2; D is possibly TRBD1 (5 bases). The receptor was isolated from a human donor with acute COVID-19. The donor label of this sample is uncertain. Sequenced: PBMCs or T cells enriched from blood (not recorded which). The DNA for the CDR3 is TGTGCCAGCAGCATTACCACTGCAGGGAATGGCTACACCTTC. Translated, it gives CASSITTAGNGYTF.